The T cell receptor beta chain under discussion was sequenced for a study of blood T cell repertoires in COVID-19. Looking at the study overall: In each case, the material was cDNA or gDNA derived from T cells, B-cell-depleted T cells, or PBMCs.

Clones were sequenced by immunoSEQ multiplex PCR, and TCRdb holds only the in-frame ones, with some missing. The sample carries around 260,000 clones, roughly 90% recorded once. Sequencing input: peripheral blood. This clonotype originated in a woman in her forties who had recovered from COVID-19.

The CDR3 protein is CAISETGLNTGELFF. The CDR3 DNA follows: TGTGCCATCAGTGAGACAGGGCTCAACACCGGGGAGCTGTTTTTT. V gene TRBV10-3 combines with J gene TRBJ2-2; possibly TRBD1 for D (6 bases). Trimming took off 2 bases at V and 2 bases at J, with 9 bases between the two ends. Per the germline V gene, CDR1 is ENHRY and CDR2 is SYGVKD. This CDR3 has 15 residues.